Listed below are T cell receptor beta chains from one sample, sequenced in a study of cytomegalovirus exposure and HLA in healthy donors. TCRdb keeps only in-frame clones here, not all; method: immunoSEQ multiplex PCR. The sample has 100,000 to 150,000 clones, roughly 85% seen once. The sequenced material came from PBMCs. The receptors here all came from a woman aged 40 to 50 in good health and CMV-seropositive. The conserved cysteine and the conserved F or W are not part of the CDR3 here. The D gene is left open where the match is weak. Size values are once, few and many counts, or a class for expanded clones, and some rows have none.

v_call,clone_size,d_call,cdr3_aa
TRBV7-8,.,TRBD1,ASSLGTEQETQY
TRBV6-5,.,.,ASWTRVNTEAF
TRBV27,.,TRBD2,ASSQAGGYEQY
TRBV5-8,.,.,ASSLAAESAEAF
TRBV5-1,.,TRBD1,ASREQGTQETQY
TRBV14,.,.,ASSQDPPNHYRYEQY
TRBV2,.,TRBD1,ASRDSGTGAETQY
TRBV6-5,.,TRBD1,ASTGTGYDTIY
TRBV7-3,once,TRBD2,ASSQTGGNGEQY
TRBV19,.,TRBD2,ASSPSGTSGIQETQY
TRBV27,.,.,ASRNRAATNEKLF
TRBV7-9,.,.,SSSLEADNYGYT